This TCR beta chain appears in the sequencing data of a study of CD8 T cells in ankylosing spondylitis. TCRdb analysed the 5' RACE reads with MiXCR anew, one entry per CDR3 protein. The sample includes around 140,000 distinct CDR3 sequences, roughly a sixth seen only once; the top ten take approximately 30%. This clonotype was seen a few times. What it binds is not known. Study-wide points: Apparently characteristic of ankylosing spondylitis blood was a TCR beta motif (eight highly homologous variants).

The CDR3 length is 14 residues. Trimming took off 5 bases at V and 0 bases at J, with 7 bases between the two ends. Sequenced input: blood, either unsorted or a sorted T cell fraction (not recorded which). V and J are TRBV12-3 or TRBV12-4 and TRBJ1-4; maybe TRBD1 (6 bases). The sequence was collected from a male donor with ankylosing spondylitis. CDR3 region: CASSRTATNEKLFF. In DNA, the CDR3 is TGTGCCAGCAGTCGGACAGCAACTAATGAAAAACTGTTTTTT.